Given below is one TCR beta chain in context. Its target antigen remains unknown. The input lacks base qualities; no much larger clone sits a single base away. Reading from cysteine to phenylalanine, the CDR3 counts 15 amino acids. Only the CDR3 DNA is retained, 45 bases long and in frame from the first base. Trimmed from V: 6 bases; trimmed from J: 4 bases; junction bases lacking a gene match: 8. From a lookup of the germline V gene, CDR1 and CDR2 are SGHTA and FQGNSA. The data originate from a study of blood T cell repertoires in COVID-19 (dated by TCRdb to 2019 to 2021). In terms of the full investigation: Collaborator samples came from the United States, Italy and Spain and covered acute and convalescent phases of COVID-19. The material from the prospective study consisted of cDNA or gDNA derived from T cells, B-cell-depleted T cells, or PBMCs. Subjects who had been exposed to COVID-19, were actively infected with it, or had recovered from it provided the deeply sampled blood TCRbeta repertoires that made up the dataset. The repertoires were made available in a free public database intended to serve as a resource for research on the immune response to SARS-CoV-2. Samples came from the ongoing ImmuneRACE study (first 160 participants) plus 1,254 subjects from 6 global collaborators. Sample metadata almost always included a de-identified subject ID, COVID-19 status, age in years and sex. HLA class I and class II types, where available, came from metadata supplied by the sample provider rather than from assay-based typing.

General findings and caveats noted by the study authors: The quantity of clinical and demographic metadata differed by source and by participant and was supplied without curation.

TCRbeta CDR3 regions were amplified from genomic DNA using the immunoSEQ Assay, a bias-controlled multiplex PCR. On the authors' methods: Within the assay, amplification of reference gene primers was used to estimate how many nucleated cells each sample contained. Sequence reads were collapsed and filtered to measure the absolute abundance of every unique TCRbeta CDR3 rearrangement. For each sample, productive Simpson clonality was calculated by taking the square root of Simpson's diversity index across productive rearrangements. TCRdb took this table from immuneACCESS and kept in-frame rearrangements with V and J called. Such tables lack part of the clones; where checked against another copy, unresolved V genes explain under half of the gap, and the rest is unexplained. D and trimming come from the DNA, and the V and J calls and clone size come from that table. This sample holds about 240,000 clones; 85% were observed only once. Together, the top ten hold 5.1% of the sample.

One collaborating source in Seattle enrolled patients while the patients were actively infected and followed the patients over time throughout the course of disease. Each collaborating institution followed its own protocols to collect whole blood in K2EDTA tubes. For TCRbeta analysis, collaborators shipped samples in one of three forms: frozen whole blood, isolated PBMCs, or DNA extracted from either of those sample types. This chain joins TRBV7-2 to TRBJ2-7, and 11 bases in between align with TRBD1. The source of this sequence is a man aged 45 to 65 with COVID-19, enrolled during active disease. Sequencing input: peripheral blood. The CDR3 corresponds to CASSSPDRGLYEQYF. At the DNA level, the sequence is TGTGCCAGCAGTTCACCGGACAGGGGGCTTTACGAGCAGTACTTC.